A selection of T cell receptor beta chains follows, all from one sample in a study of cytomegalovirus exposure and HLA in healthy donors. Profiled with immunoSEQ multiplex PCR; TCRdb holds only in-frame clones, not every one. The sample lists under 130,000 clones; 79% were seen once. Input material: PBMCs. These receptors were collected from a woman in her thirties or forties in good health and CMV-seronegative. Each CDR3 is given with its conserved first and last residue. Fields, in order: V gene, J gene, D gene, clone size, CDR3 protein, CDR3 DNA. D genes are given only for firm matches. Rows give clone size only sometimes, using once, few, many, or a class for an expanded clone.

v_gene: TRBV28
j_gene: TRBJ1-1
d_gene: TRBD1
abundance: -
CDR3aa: CASSPHTSGGADTEAFF
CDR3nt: TGTGCCAGCAGTCCACATACCTCAGGGGGCGCGGACACTGAAGCTTTCTTT

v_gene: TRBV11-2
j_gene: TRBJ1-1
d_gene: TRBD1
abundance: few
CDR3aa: CASSAGQVDTEAFF
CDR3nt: TGTGCCAGCAGCGCAGGACAGGTGGACACTGAAGCTTTCTTT

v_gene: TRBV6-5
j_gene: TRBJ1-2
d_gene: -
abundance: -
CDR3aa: CASSYGGSFYGYTF
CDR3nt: TGTGCCAGCAGTTACGGCGGGTCATTCTATGGCTACACCTTC

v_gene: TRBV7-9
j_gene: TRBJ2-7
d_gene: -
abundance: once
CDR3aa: CASSLAAASYEQYF
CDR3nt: TGTGCCAGCAGCTTAGCGGCGGCGTCCTACGAGCAGTACTTC

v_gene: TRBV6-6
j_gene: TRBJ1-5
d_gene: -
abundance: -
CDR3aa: CASSYSGRELNQPQHF
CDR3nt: TGTGCCAGCAGTTACTCGGGCCGGGAGCTAAATCAGCCCCAGCATTTT

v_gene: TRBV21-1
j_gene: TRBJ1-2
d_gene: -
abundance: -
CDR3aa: CASSTLTGGSPGYTF
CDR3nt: TGTGCCAGCAGCACGTTGACAGGGGGCAGTCCCGGCTACACCTTC

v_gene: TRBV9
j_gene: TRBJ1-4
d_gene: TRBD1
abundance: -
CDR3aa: CASSPEGQTNEKLFF
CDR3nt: TGTGCCAGCAGCCCTGAGGGACAGACTAATGAAAAACTGTTTTTT

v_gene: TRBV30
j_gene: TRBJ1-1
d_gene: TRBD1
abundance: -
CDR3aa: CAWSVQGDLPFF
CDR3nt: TGTGCCTGGAGTGTGCAGGGGGATTTACCTTTCTTT

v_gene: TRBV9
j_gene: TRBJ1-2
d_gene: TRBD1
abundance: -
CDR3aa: CASSEDREGFNYGYTF
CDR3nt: TGTGCCAGCAGCGAGGACAGGGAGGGATTTAACTATGGCTACACCTTC

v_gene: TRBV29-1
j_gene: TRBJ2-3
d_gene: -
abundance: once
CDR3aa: CSVDQRRDTQYF
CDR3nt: TGCAGCGTTGACCAGCGGCGAGATACGCAGTATTTT

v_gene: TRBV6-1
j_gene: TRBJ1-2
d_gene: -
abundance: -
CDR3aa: CASSRDSYYGYTF
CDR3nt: TGTGCCAGCAGTCGGGACTCCTACTATGGCTACACCTTC

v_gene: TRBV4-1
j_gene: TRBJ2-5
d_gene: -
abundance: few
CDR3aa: CASSQDRGAGETQYF
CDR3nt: TGCGCCAGCAGCCAAGACCGGGGGGCCGGAGAGACCCAGTACTTC

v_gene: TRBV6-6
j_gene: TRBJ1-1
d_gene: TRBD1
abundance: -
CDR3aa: CASSYWMDRGTTEAFF
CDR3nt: TGTGCCAGCAGTTACTGGATGGACAGGGGGACCACTGAAGCTTTCTTT

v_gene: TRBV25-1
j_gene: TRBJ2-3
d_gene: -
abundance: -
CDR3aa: CASSGYGVDTQYF
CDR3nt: TGTGCCAGCAGCGGTTATGGAGTCGATACGCAGTATTTT

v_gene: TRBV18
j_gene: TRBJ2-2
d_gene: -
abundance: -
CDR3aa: CASSDWVGELFF
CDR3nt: TGTGCCAGCTCAGACTGGGTCGGGGAGCTGTTTTTT

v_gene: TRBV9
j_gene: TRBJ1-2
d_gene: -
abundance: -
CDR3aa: CASRGANYGYTF
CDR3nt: TGTGCCAGCAGGGGCGCAAACTATGGCTACACCTTC

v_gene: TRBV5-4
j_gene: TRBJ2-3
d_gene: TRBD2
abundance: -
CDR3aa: CASSLESSGGTDTQYF
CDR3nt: TGTGCCAGCAGCTTGGAGTCTAGCGGGGGCACAGATACGCAGTATTTT

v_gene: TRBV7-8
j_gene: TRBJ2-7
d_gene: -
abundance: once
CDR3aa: CASSLVAPSYEQYF
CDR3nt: TGTGCCAGCAGCTTAGTAGCTCCCTCCTACGAGCAGTACTTC

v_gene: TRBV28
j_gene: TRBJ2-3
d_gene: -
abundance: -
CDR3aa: CASSREVVGDTQYF
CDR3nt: TGTGCCAGCAGTCGAGAGGTGGTGGGTGATACGCAGTATTTT

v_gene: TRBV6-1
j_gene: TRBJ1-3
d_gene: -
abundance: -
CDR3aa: CASGGSGNTIYF
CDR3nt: TGCGCAAGCGGGGGGTCTGGAAACACCATATATTTT

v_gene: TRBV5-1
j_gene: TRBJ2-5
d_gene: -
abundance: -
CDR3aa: CASSLARETQYF
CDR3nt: TGCGCCAGCAGCTTGGCCCGAGAGACCCAGTACTTC

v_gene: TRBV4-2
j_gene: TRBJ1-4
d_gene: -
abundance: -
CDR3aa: CASSRYRGTNEKLFF
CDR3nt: TGTGCCAGCAGCCGGTATAGGGGGACTAATGAAAAACTGTTTTTT

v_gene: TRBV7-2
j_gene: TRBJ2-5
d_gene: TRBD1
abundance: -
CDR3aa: CASSLRDRWLGETQYF
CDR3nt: TGTGCCAGCAGCTTAAGGGACAGGTGGCTCGGGGAGACCCAGTACTTC

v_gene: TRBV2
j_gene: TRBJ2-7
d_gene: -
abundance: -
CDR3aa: CASSSGYEQYF
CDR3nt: TGTGCCAGCAGTTCAGGCTACGAGCAGTACTTC

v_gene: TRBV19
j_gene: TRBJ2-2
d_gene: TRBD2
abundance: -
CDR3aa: CASSSQLAGGLNTGELFF
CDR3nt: TGTGCCAGTAGTTCCCAACTAGCGGGAGGGCTGAACACCGGGGAGCTGTTTTTT

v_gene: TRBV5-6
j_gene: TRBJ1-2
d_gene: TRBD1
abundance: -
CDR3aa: CASSLRDRVYGYTF
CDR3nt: TGTGCCAGCAGCCTACGGGACAGGGTGTATGGCTACACCTTC

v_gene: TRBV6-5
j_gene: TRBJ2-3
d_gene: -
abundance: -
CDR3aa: CASSYDRSTDTQYF
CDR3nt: TGTGCCAGCAGCTACGACAGAAGCACAGATACGCAGTATTTT

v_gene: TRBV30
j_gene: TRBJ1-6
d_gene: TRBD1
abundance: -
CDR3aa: CAWDRVKNSPLHF
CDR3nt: TGTGCCTGGGACAGGGTGAAAAATTCACCCCTCCACTTT

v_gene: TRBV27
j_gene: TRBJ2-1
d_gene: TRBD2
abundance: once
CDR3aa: CASTQLAGGSRNEQFF
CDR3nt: TGTGCCAGCACACAACTAGCGGGGGGGAGCCGAAATGAGCAGTTCTTC